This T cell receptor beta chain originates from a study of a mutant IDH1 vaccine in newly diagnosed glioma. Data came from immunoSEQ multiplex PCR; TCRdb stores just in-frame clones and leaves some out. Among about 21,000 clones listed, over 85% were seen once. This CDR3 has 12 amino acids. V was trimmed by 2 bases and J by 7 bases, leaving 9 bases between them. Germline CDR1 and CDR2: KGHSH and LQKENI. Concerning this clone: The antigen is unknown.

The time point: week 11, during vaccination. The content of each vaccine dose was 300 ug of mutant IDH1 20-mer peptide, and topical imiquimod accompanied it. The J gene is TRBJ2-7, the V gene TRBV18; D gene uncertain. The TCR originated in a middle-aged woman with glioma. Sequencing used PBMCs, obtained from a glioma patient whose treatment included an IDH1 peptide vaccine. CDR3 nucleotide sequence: TGTGCCAGCTCACCAAGAATGGGGGAGCAGTACTTC. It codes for CASSPRMGEQYF.